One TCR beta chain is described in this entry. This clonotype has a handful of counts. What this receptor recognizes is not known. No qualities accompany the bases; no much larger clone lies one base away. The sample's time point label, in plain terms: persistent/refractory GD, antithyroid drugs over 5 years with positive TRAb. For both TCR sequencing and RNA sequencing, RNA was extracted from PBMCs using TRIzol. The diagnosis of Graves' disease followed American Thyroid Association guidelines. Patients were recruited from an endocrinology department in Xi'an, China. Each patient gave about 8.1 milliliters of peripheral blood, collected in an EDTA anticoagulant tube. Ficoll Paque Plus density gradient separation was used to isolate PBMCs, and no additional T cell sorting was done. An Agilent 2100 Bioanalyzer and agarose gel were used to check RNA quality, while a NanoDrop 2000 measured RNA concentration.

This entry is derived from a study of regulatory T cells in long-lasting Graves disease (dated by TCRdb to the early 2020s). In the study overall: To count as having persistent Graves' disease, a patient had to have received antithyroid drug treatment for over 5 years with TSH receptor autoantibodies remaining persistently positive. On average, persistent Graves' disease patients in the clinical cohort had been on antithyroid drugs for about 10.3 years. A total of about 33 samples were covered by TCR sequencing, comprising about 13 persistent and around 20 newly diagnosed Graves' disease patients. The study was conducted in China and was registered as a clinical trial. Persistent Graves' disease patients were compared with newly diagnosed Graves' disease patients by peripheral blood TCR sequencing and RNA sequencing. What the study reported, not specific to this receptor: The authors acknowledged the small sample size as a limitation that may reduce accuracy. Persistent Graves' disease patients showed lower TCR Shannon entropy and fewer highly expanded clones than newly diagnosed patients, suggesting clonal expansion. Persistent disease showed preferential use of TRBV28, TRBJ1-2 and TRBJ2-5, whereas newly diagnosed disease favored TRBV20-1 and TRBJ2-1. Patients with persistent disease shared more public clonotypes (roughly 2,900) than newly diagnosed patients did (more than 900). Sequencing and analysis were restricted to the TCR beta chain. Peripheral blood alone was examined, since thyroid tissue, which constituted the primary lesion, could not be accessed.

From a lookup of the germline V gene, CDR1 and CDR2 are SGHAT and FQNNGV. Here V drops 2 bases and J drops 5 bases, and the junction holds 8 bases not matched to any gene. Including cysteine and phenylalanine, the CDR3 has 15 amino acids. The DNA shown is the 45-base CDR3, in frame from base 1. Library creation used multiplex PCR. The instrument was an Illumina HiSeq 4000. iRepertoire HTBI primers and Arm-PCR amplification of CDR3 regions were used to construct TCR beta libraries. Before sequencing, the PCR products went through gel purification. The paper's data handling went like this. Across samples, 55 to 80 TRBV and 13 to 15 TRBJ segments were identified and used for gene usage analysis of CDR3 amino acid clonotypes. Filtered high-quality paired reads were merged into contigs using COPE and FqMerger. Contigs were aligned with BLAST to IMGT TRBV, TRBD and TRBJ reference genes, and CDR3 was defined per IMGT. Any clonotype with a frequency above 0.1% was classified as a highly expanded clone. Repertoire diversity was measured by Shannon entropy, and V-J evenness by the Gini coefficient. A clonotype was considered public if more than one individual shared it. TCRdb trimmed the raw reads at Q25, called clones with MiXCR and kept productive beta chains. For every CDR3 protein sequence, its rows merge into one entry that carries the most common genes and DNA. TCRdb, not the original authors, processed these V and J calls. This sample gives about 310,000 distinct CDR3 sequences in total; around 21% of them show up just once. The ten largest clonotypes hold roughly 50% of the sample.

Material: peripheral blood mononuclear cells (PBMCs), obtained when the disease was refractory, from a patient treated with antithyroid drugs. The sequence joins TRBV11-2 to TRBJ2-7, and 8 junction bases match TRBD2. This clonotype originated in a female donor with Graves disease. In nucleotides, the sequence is TGTGCCAGCAGCTTAAGCGGGAGAGGGGTCGACGAGCAGTACTTC. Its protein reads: CASSLSGRGVDEQYF.